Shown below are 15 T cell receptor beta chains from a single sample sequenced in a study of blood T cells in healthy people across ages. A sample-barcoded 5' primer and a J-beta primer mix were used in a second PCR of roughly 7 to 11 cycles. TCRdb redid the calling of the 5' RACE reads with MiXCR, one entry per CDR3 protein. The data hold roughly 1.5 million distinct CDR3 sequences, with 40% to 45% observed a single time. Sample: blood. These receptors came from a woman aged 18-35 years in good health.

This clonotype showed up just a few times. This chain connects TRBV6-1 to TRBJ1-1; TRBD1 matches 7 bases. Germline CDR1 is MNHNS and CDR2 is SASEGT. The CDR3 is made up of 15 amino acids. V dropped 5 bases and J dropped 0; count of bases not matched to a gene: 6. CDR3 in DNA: TGTGCCAGCAGTCACAGGGGCAGGATGAACACTGAAGCTTTCTTT. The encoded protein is CASSHRGRMNTEAFF.

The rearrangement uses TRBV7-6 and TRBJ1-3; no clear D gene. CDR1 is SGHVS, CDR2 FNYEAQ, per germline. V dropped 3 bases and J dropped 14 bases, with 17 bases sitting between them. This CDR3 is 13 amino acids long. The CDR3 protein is CASSLELRSSLYF. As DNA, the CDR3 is TGTGCCAGCAGCTTGGAACTTCGAAGTTCATTATATTTT. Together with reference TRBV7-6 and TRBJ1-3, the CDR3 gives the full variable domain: GAGVSQSPRYKVTKRGQDVALRCDPISGHVSLYWYRQALGQGPEFLTYFNYEAQQDKSGLPNDRFSAERPEGSISTLTIQRTEQRDSAMYRCASSLELRSSLYFGEGSWLTVV.

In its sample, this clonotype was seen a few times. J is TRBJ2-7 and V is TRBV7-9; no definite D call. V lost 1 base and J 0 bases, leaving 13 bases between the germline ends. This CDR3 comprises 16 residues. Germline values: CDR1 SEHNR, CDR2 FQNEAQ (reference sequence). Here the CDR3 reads CASSLGTLGSSYEQYF. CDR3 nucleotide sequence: TGTGCCAGCAGCTTAGGAACACTCGGCAGCTCCTACGAGCAGTACTTC.

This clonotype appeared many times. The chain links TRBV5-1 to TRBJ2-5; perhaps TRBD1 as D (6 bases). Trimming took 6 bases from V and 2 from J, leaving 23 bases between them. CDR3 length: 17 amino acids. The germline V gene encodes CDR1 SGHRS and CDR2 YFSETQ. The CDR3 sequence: CASMMTGAYFSQETQYF. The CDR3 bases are TGCGCCAGCATGATGACAGGAGCCTATTTTAGTCAAGAGACCCAGTACTTC. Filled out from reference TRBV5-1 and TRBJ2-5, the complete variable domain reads KAGVTQTPRYLIKTRGQQVTLSCSPISGHRSVSWYQQTPGQGLQFLFEYFSETQRNKGNFPGRFSGRQFSNSRSEMNVSTLELGDSALYLCASMMTGAYFSQETQYFGPGTRLLVL.

The CDR3, as DNA: TGTGCCAGCAGCCTTAGTAGCATGGGCGAGCAGTACTTC. It is translated as CASSLSSMGEQYF. The chain combines TRBV7-3 with TRBJ2-5; unclear D gene. The assigned J gene may be wrong: the sequence end matches TRBJ2-7 better. CDR1 and CDR2 from the germline V gene are SGHTA and FQGTGA. The CDR3 is 13 residues long.

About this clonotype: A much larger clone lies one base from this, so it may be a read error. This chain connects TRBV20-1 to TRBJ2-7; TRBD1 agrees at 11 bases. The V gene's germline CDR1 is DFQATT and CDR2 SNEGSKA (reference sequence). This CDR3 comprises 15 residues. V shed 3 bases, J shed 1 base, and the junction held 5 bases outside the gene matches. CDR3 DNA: TGCAGTGCTAGCCCCGGGACAGGGGGATCCTACGAGCAGTACTTC. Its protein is CSASPGTGGSYEQYF.

The CDR3 is CSASYRTPTEAFF. The CDR3 region has the DNA TGCAGTGCTAGCTACAGGACTCCTACTGAAGCTTTCTTT. The chain joins TRBV20-1 to TRBJ1-1, with a tentative D call TRBD1 (5 bases). V lost 3 bases, J lost 5 bases, and 13 bases lay in between. Germline assignment: CDR1 DFQATT and CDR2 SNEGSKA (reference sequence). This CDR3 contains 13 residues.

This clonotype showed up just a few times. In DNA, the CDR3 is TGTGCCAGCAGCCAAGATATAAGGGCAAGGGGCCGGGGCACTGAAGCTTTCTTT. Protein sequence: CASSQDIRARGRGTEAFF. The V gene is TRBV4-2, the J gene TRBJ1-1, with D tentatively TRBD1 (5 bases). CDR1 and CDR2 (germline): LGHNA, YNFKEQ. V was cut by 0 bases and J by 4 bases, with 21 bases left in between. The CDR3 is 18 residues long.

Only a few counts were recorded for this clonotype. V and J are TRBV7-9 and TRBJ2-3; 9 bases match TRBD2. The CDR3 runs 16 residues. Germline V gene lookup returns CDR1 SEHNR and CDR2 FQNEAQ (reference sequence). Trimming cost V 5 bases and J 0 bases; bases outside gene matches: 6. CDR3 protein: CASSLTSGHSTDTQYF. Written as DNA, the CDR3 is TGTGCCAGCAGCCTTACTAGCGGGCATAGCACAGATACGCAGTATTTT.

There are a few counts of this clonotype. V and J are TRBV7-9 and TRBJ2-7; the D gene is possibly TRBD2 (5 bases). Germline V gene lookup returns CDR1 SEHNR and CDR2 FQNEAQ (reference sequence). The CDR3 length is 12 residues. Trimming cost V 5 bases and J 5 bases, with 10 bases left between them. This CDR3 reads CASSHEGHEQYF. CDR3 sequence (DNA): TGTGCCAGCAGCCATGAGGGCCACGAGCAGTACTTC.

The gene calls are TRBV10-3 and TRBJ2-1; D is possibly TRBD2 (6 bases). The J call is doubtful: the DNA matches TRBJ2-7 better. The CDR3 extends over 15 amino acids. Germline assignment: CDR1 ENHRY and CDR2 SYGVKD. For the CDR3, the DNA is TGTGCCATCAGTGAAGGAGGGATCCCCTACAATGAGCAGTACTTC. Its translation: CAISEGGIPYNEQYF.

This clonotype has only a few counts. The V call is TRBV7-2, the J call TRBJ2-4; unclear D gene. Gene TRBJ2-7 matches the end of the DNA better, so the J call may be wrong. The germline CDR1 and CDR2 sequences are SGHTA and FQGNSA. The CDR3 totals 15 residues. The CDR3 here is CASSLEFIGYYEQYF. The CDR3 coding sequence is TGTGCCAGCAGCTTAGAGTTTATCGGGTACTACGAGCAGTACTTC.

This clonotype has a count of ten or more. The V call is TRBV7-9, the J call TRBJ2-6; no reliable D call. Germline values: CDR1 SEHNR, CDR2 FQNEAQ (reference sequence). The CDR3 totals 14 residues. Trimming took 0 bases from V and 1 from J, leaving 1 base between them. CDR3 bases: TGTGCCAGCAGCTTAGCGTCTGGGGCCAACGTCCTGACTTTC. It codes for CASSLASGANVLTF.

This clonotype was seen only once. CDR3 protein: CASSRATSDQDEQYF. DNA of the CDR3: TGCGCCAGCAGCCGCGCAACTAGCGATCAGGACGAGCAGTACTTC. The chain employs TRBV5-1 and TRBJ2-1; 7 bases align to TRBD2. TRBJ2-7 explains the end of the DNA better; the J call may be wrong. Germline V gene lookup returns CDR1 SGHRS and CDR2 YFSETQ. This CDR3 is built from 15 residues.

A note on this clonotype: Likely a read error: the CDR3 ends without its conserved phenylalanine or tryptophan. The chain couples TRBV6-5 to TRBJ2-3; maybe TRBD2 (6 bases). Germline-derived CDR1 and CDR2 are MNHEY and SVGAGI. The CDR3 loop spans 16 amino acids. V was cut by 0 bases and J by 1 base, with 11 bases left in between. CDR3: CASSYSMGGRTDTQYL. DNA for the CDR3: TGTGCCAGCAGTTACTCGATGGGGGGTCGCACAGATACGCAGTATCTT.